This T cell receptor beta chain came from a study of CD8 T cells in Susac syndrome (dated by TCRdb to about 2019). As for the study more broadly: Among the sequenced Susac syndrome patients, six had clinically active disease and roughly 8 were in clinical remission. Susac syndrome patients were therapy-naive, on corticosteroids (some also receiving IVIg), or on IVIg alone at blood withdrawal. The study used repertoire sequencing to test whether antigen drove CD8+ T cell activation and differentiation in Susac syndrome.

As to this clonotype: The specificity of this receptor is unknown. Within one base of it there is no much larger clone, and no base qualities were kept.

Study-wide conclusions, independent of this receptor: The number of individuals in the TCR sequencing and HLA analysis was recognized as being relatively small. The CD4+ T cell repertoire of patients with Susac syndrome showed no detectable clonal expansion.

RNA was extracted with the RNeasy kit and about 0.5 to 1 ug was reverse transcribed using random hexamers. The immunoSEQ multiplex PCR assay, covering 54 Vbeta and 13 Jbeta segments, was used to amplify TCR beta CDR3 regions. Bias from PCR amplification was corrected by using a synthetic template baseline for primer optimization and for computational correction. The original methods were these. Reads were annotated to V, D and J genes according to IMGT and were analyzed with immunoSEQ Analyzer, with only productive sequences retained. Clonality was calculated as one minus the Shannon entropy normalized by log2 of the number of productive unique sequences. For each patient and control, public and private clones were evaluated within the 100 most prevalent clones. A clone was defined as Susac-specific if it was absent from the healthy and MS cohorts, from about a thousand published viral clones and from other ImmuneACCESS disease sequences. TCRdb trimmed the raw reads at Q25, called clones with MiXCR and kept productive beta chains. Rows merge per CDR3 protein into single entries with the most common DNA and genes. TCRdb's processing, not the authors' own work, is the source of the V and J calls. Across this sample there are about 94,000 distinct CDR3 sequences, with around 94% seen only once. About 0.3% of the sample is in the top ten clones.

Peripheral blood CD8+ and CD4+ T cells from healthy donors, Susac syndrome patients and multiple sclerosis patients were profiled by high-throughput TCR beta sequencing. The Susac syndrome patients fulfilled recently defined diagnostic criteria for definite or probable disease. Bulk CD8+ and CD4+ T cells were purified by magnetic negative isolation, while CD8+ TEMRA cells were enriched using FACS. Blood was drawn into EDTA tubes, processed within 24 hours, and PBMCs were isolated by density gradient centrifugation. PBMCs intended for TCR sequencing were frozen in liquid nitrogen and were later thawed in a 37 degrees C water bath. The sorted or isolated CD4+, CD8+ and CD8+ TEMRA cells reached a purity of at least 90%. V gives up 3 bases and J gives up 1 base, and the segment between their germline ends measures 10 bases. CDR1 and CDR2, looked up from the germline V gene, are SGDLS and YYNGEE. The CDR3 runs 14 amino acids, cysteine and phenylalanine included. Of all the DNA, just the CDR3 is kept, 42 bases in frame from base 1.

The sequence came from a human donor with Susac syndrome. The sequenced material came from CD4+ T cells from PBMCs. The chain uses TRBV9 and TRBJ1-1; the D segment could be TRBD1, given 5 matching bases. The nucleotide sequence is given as TGTGCCAGCAGCGGGGGACGGCAGAACACTGAAGCTTTCTTT. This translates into CASSGGRQNTEAFF.